This TCR beta chain was obtained from a study of T cell responses to AZD1222 COVID-19 vaccine (dated by TCRdb to the early 2020s). The study in broad terms: TCR sequencing covered roughly 230 trial participants: 207 given two doses of AZD1222 and 26 given two doses of MenACWY control vaccine. Trial participants were enrolled into age subgroups of 18-55, 56-69 and 70-plus years, which contained roughly 150, 30 and 60 TCR-sequenced participants, respectively. The study at large found these results: Epitopes outside the regions mutated in the B.1.351 and B.1.1.7 variants were reportedly recognized by nearly half of the unique spike-specific TCRs. Participants were mostly white British and included more females than males, and it was suggested by the authors that clonal diversity may have been underestimated. Conclusions about previously exposed vaccinees were limited because only six AZD1222 recipients were SARS-CoV-2 seropositive at baseline. The whole spike protein was spanned by vaccine-associated CD4 TCRs, and dominant responses were seen in regions 160-218 and 743-854. Because no day 14 peak-response samples were available, the repertoires could be characterized only after the peak T cell response. After two AZD1222 doses, spike-specific TCR breadth and depth were significantly higher than at day 0 and than in MenACWY recipients. The 56-69-year group was small, and its depth increase did not reach significance, likely because of low power.

This specimen's time point label, interpreted: about 28 days (+/-7) after the second vaccine dose. AZD1222 recipients with second doses at about 4 weeks or about 12 weeks were pooled, because spike-specific TCR depth and breadth did not differ between schedules. Samples from vaccinated people were obtained from the UK trials COV001 and COV002, which included a single-blind randomized controlled phase 2/3 trial of AZD1222 (ChAdOx1 nCoV-19) in healthy adults. For TCRbeta chain sequencing, PBMC samples were collected from trial participants at day 0 and at day 28 after the second dose. The CDR3 contains 11 residues when both ends are counted. Only the CDR3 DNA is retained, 33 bases long and in frame from the first base. The CDR3 regions of human TCRbeta chains were analyzed by immunosequencing. The authors' pipeline ran thus. Repertoire TCRs were matched against a reference library of SARS-CoV-2-specific TCRs generated with the MIRA antigen-specificity platform. Breadth was defined as the fraction of unique TCRs that were SARS-CoV-2-associated, and depth was defined as the fraction of total T cells that were SARS-CoV-2-associated. Each spike-specific TCR was assigned to its reactive spike region and to a CD4 or CD8 class using the MIRA data. Log10-transformed breadth and depth values were compared by one-way ANOVA with Sidak's multiple comparisons tests. TCRdb re-hosts the immuneACCESS table, in-frame sequences only. Its copies lack some clones; in the studies checked, an unresolved V gene accounts for under half of them, and the cause for the rest is not known. The V and J calls and clone size were taken over from that table, and D and trimming were inferred from the DNA. The sample table records 150,000 to 200,000 clones; around nine tenths of these occur just once. Clones ranked in the top ten supply more than 9% of the sample.

A note on this clone: The antigen this receptor binds is unknown. The conserved phenylalanine or tryptophan normally closing the CDR3 is absent here, so this likely arose from a read error.

The source was peripheral blood, collected 28 days after the second AZD1222 dose. The sequence derives from an adult who received the AZD1222 COVID-19 vaccine. The receptor chain draws on TRBV12-3 or TRBV12-4 and TRBJ1-2; a confident D gene designation cannot be given. The J call may be incorrect, as the DNA end agrees better with TRBJ2-1. Here is the DNA: TGTGCCAGCAGTTTAGGGCAGGCCCAGTTCGTC. It translates to CASSLGQAQFV.